Below, one TCR beta chain is given with its context. Its antigen is as yet unknown. This entry is derived from a study of regulatory T cells in long-lasting Graves disease. Study results and caveats: Persistent disease favored TRBV28, TRBJ1-2 and TRBJ2-5. The TCR repertoire of persistent Graves' patients was less diverse than that of newly diagnosed ones.

The junction had 8 bases not matched to a gene; V was cut back by 8 bases and J by 6 bases. Germline V gives CDR1 SNHLY, CDR2 FYNNEI. This CDR3 comprises 15 residues. Time point denoted: newly diagnosed GD, antithyroid drugs for less than 3 months. The TCR library used RNA extracted from PBMCs. Researchers made TCR beta libraries by using iRepertoire HTBI primers and running Arm-PCR on CDR3 regions. MiXCR, run by TCRdb on the multiplex PCR reads, gives a single entry per CDR3 protein. This table has some 240,000 distinct CDR3 sequences, 15% to 20% appearing once. This sample also appeared in a second study, on T cells in Graves' hyperthyroidism and ophthalmopathy. That work adds: No ophthalmopathy progression within 18 months constituted stable Graves' hyperthyroidism. In the first-round RT-PCR of the TCR CDR3, the HTBI primer set was used.

The rearrangement uses TRBV2 and TRBJ1-4; 11 bases are a match to TRBD1. The sequence came from a woman in her 30s with Graves disease. Material: peripheral blood mononuclear cells (PBMCs), obtained at new diagnosis, from a patient treated with antithyroid drugs. DNA for the CDR3: TGTGCCAGCCGAAGGACAGGGGGCGCCTATGAAAAACTGTTTTTT. It yields the protein CASRRTGGAYEKLFF.